These T cell receptor beta chains were read from a single sample in a study of blood T cell repertoires in COVID-19. Here immunoSEQ multiplex PCR was the method, and the copy in TCRdb shows in-frame clones only, minus some. The profile shows over 400,000 clones, approximately 90% of them singletons. Sequenced material: PBMCs or T cells enriched from blood (not recorded which). These TCRs come from a woman in her fifties or sixties who had recovered from COVID-19. CDR3s include the opening cysteine and the closing phenylalanine or tryptophan. The D gene is left open where the match is weak.

>-|TRBV6-5|TRBJ2-3|16
CASSYASGSMGDTQYF
>-|TRBV24-1|TRBJ2-5|16
CATSESRLAARGTQYF
>-|TRBV2|TRBJ1-1|12
CASSVMNTEAFF
>-|TRBV5-8|TRBJ1-4|12
CASSLAGEKLFF
>-|TRBV19|TRBJ1-5|15
CASSIQGTSNQPQHF
>TRBD1|TRBV3-1/TRBV3-2|TRBJ2-2|15
CASSLGQGWTGELFF
>TRBD1|TRBV11-2|TRBJ1-6|19
CASSPWDRQTSSYNSPLHF
>-|TRBV11-2|TRBJ1-4|14
CASSLGRTNEKLFF
>-|TRBV5-6|TRBJ2-7|13
CASSLNQGTEQYF
>TRBD1|TRBV7-2|TRBJ2-7|15
CASSQGGTGAHEQYF
>-|TRBV5-1|TRBJ1-5|13
CASSKSGAQPQHF
>-|TRBV11-2|TRBJ2-3|12
CASSLATDTQYF
>-|TRBV29-1|TRBJ1-5|15
CSAKTPGEGNQPQHF
>-|TRBV2|TRBJ1-1|14
CASRAGGGNTEAFF
>-|TRBV10-3|TRBJ1-2|14
CAISESQAFYGYTF
>TRBD1|TRBV10-1|TRBJ2-1|15
CASSPNRGRNNEQFF
>-|TRBV29-1|TRBJ1-2|14
CSVEPPWREIGYTF
>-|TRBV9|TRBJ1-2|15
CASSVDDGPPYGYTF
>-|TRBV7-8|TRBJ2-3|16
CASSGRPQTSTDTQYF
>-|TRBV6-1|TRBJ2-3|19
CASSEALRGRGVQTDTQYF
>TRBD2|TRBV3-1/TRBV3-2|TRBJ2-3|14
CASSRLAGGDTQYF
>TRBD2|TRBV6-5|TRBJ2-5|14
CASSYSGGQETQYF
>TRBD1|TRBV9|TRBJ1-6|16
CASSVGSGGLNSPLHF
>-|TRBV6-5|TRBJ1-5|14
CAIRAGNSNQPQHF
>TRBD1|TRBV4-1|TRBJ1-5|16
CASSQERGQGYQPQHF
>TRBD1|TRBV6-5|TRBJ1-2|15
CASTREDRGNYGYTF
>TRBD1|TRBV18|TRBJ1-5|16
CASSEPGQEHIPAQHF
>TRBD1|TRBV27|TRBJ1-6|14
CASSSRQGHSPLHF
>TRBD1|TRBV19|TRBJ1-2|14
CASSSRQGGYGYTF
>TRBD1|TRBV5-6|TRBJ2-2|15
CASSLRQGYTGELFF
>-|TRBV19|TRBJ2-7|15
CASSIGYGNRGEQYF
>-|TRBV6-5|TRBJ1-1|16
CASSYSGSGRNTEAFF
>-|TRBV12-3/TRBV12-4|TRBJ1-4|12
CASSRRAEKLFF
>-|TRBV5-1|TRBJ1-2|13
CASSSKGDYGYTF
>-|TRBV19|TRBJ2-7|13
CASRFGGSYEQYF
>TRBD1|TRBV7-2|TRBJ1-1|15
CASSPQTGVGTEAFF
>-|TRBV13|TRBJ1-4|14
CASSSGNPNEKLFF
>-|TRBV7-9|TRBJ1-3|16
CASSFGRGNSGNTIYF
>-|TRBV30|TRBJ1-5|13
CAWSVRENQPQHF
>TRBD1|TRBV29-1|TRBJ1-1|15
CSVAPGQPAWTEAFF
>-|TRBV6-5|TRBJ2-2|13
CASSYSLAGELFF
>-|TRBV6-5|TRBJ1-5|13
CASIRGKYQPQHF
>-|TRBV21-1|TRBJ1-1|14
CASLGGTESPEAFF
>TRBD1|TRBV4-2|TRBJ1-2|14
CASSRDRGNYGYTF
>-|TRBV7-2|TRBJ1-5|15
CASSPTRGPNQPQHF
>-|TRBV5-4|TRBJ2-2|13
CASRRSVAGELFF
>-|TRBV3-1/TRBV3-2|TRBJ1-1|12
CASSPTGLGAFF
>TRBD1|TRBV7-2|TRBJ1-2|14
CASSTRTGERGYTF
>-|TRBV10-3|TRBJ2-3|15
CAISDWAASTDTQYF